This is a list of T cell receptor beta chains from one sample in a study of CD8 T cells in ankylosing spondylitis. Via MiXCR, TCRdb re-called the 5' RACE reads, giving one row per CDR3 protein. The sample consists of around 490,000 distinct CDR3 sequences, under 5.5% of them appearing once. What was sequenced was blood, either unsorted or a sorted T cell fraction (not recorded which). All receptors derive from a male donor with ankylosing spondylitis. Each CDR3 is given with its conserved first and last residue. D genes are given only for firm matches. The size entry is marked missing in some rows and otherwise reads once, few, many or a size class.

J: TRBJ2-2; D: .; V: TRBV7-2; size: many; DNA: TGTGCCAGCAGCTATACGGGACTCAGGAACACCGGGGAGCTGTTTTTT; CDR3: CASSYTGLRNTGELFF
J: TRBJ1-2; D: .; V: TRBV5-4; size: many; DNA: TGTGCCAGCAGCTTGGGACAGAAATTCTATGGCTACACCTTC; CDR3: CASSLGQKFYGYTF
J: TRBJ2-3; D: .; V: TRBV5-6; size: many; DNA: TGTGCCAGCAGCCCATGGACTGACACAGATACGCAGTATTTT; CDR3: CASSPWTDTDTQYF
J: TRBJ1-1; D: .; V: TRBV5-1; size: many; DNA: TGCGCCAGCAGCTGGACACAGTCTTTGAACACTGAAGCTTTCTTT; CDR3: CASSWTQSLNTEAFF
J: TRBJ2-5; D: .; V: TRBV20-1; size: many; DNA: TGCAGTGCCACCAATACAGGGATTGGGGGGACCCAGTACTTC; CDR3: CSATNTGIGGTQYF
J: TRBJ2-7; D: TRBD1; V: TRBV5-1; size: few; DNA: TGCGCCAGCAAAAGTCGGACAGGGATCTACGAGCAGTACTTC; CDR3: CASKSRTGIYEQYF
J: TRBJ2-1; D: .; V: TRBV10-1; size: many; DNA: TGCGCCAGCATTCCCTGGGGGTCCCCCAGGGGCTCCTACAATGAGCAGTTCTTC; CDR3: CASIPWGSPRGSYNEQFF
J: TRBJ1-6; D: .; V: TRBV6-1; size: many; DNA: TGTGCCAGCAGTCCAGAAACGGGGCGACCCCTCCACTTT; CDR3: CASSPETGRPLHF
J: TRBJ2-7; D: .; V: TRBV10-3; size: many; DNA: TGTGCCATCAGGAGAAGACAGTCCTACGAGCAGTACTTC; CDR3: CAIRRRQSYEQYF
J: TRBJ2-1; D: .; V: TRBV6-5; size: many; DNA: TGTGCCAGCAGTTCATGGAACTCCTACAATGAGCAGTTCTTC; CDR3: CASSSWNSYNEQFF
J: TRBJ2-7; D: TRBD2; V: TRBV12-3/TRBV12-4; size: many; DNA: TGTGCCAGCAGCAAAGCGGGAGAGGCCTACGAGCAGTACTTC; CDR3: CASSKAGEAYEQYF
J: TRBJ2-7; D: .; V: TRBV28; size: many; DNA: TGTGCCAGCAGGTCTCACTGGTACGAGCAGTACTTC; CDR3: CASRSHWYEQYF
J: TRBJ2-1; D: TRBD2; V: TRBV18; size: many; DNA: TGTGCCAGCTCACCAGGACTAGTTTCTAATGAGCAGTTCTTC; CDR3: CASSPGLVSNEQFF
J: TRBJ2-7; D: TRBD1; V: TRBV5-1; size: many; DNA: TGCGCCAGCAGCAATTCGGGACAGGGAGGCGAGCAGTACTTC; CDR3: CASSNSGQGGEQYF
J: TRBJ2-7; D: .; V: TRBV9; size: many; DNA: TGTGCCAGCAGCGTAGGCTCTGGGACACCCAACTACGAGCAGTACTTC; CDR3: CASSVGSGTPNYEQYF
J: TRBJ2-2; D: .; V: TRBV28; size: many; DNA: TGTGCCAGCAGTTTCGGACAATACACCGGGGAGCTGTTTTTT; CDR3: CASSFGQYTGELFF
J: TRBJ2-7; D: TRBD1; V: TRBV12-3/TRBV12-4; size: many; DNA: TGTGCCAGCAGGTCCACCCGGGACAGCTCCTACGAGCAGTACTTC; CDR3: CASRSTRDSSYEQYF
J: TRBJ2-3; D: .; V: TRBV28; size: .; DNA: TGTGCCAGCAGTTTAAGGCCGGGACTTCCATCAGCTACGCAGTATTTT; CDR3: CASSLRPGLPSATQYF
J: TRBJ2-1; D: .; V: TRBV6-5; size: many; DNA: TGTGCCAGCAGTTACTCTTCAGGTTCGATCTACAATGAGCAGTTCTTC; CDR3: CASSYSSGSIYNEQFF
J: TRBJ1-1; D: .; V: TRBV5-1; size: many; DNA: TGCGCCAGCAGCCTGATGGGACCCTCGAACACTGAAGCTTTCTTT; CDR3: CASSLMGPSNTEAFF
J: TRBJ1-1; D: .; V: TRBV5-1; size: many; DNA: TGCGCCAGCAGCTTGGGACGCCGTTCAAACACTGAAGCTTTCTTT; CDR3: CASSLGRRSNTEAFF
J: TRBJ2-3; D: TRBD2; V: TRBV20-1; size: few; DNA: TGCAGTGCTAGAGACCCAAGCGGGGAGGGAGATACGCAGTATTTT; CDR3: CSARDPSGEGDTQYF
J: TRBJ2-7; D: .; V: TRBV15; size: many; DNA: TGTGCCACCAGCAGAGATCGGGGGCTACCGGACTACGAGCAGTACTTC; CDR3: CATSRDRGLPDYEQYF
J: TRBJ1-2; D: .; V: TRBV6-2/TRBV6-3; size: many; DNA: TGTGCCAGCACCTTACGAGGGACAAGTTATGGCTACACCTTC; CDR3: CASTLRGTSYGYTF
J: TRBJ2-1; D: .; V: TRBV7-9; size: many; DNA: TGTGCCAGCAGCTTTTCCCCCAATGAGCAGTTCTTC; CDR3: CASSFSPNEQFF
J: TRBJ2-3; D: .; V: TRBV18; size: many; DNA: TGTGCCAGCAGCCCTCCCAGCACAGATACGCAGTATTTT; CDR3: CASSPPSTDTQYF
J: TRBJ2-7; D: .; V: TRBV11-2; size: few; DNA: TGTGCCAGCAGCTTAGGCCGGGGGACCTCTAGCTCCTACGAGCAGTACTTC; CDR3: CASSLGRGTSSSYEQYF
J: TRBJ2-1; D: .; V: TRBV29-1; size: many; DNA: TGCAGCGCCGTACTAGTGGGGGACTACAATGAGCAGTTCTTC; CDR3: CSAVLVGDYNEQFF
J: TRBJ1-6; D: .; V: TRBV7-9; size: many; DNA: TGTGCCAGCAGCTTAGGGGCGGTGGGGAATAATTCACCCCTCCACTTT; CDR3: CASSLGAVGNNSPLHF
J: TRBJ2-3; D: .; V: TRBV5-1; size: many; DNA: TGCGCCAGCAGCACGACGGCCCTGGATACGCAGTATTTT; CDR3: CASSTTALDTQYF
J: TRBJ2-1; D: .; V: TRBV20-1; size: few; DNA: TGCAGTGCTCCCATGACTAGTACCAATGAGCAGTTCTTC; CDR3: CSAPMTSTNEQFF
J: TRBJ2-1; D: .; V: TRBV24-1; size: many; DNA: TGTGCCACCAGTGATTTCGGTGGGGATTTCTACAATGAGCAGTTCTTC; CDR3: CATSDFGGDFYNEQFF
J: TRBJ1-4; D: .; V: TRBV12-3/TRBV12-4; size: many; DNA: TGTGCCAGCGCAGGTGAAGGAGAAAAACTGTTTTTT; CDR3: CASAGEGEKLFF
J: TRBJ2-5; D: TRBD1; V: TRBV20-1; size: many; DNA: TGCAGTGCTGAGAGGACAGGGGCAGAGACCCAGTACTTC; CDR3: CSAERTGAETQYF
J: TRBJ2-5; D: .; V: TRBV5-1; size: few; DNA: TGCGCCAGCAGCGCCAACATACAACTACAAGAGACCCAGTACTTC; CDR3: CASSANIQLQETQYF
J: TRBJ1-1; D: .; V: TRBV7-2; size: many; DNA: TGTGCCAGCACTTCAAGGAGGGGCCAGAACACTGAAGCTTTCTTT; CDR3: CASTSRRGQNTEAFF
J: TRBJ2-5; D: .; V: TRBV12-3/TRBV12-4; size: many; DNA: TGTGCCAGCCAGCTGGGGCAGCAAGAGACCCAGTACTTC; CDR3: CASQLGQQETQYF
J: TRBJ2-7; D: .; V: TRBV5-1; size: many; DNA: TGCGCCAGCAGCTTGGCCGGGCCCTCCTACGAGCAGTACTTC; CDR3: CASSLAGPSYEQYF
J: TRBJ1-1; D: TRBD1; V: TRBV12-3/TRBV12-4; size: many; DNA: TGTGCCAGCAGCCGCACAGGGGGCCGAGGGATTAGAACTGAAGCTTTCTTT; CDR3: CASSRTGGRGIRTEAFF
J: TRBJ2-6; D: .; V: TRBV7-9; size: many; DNA: TGTGCCAGCAGTCCAGGCCAGGTCTCTGGGGCCAACGTCCTGACTTTC; CDR3: CASSPGQVSGANVLTF
J: TRBJ2-3; D: .; V: TRBV10-3; size: many; DNA: TGTGCCATCAGTGAGTTTCTGGATACGCAGTATTTT; CDR3: CAISEFLDTQYF
J: TRBJ2-1; D: .; V: TRBV5-1; size: many; DNA: TGCGCCAGCTCAGCGCGAACCTACAATGAGCAGTTCTTC; CDR3: CASSARTYNEQFF
J: TRBJ2-7; D: .; V: TRBV6-1; size: many; DNA: TGTGCCAGCAGTCCTAGACTCTTTACCTACGAGCAGTACTTC; CDR3: CASSPRLFTYEQYF
J: TRBJ2-3; D: .; V: TRBV12-3/TRBV12-4; size: many; DNA: TGTGCCAGCAGCTTCAGGAAAGCCACAGATACGCAGTATTTT; CDR3: CASSFRKATDTQYF
J: TRBJ2-7; D: .; V: TRBV28; size: many; DNA: TGTGCCAGCAGTTTGTTTTCCTACGAGCAGTACTTC; CDR3: CASSLFSYEQYF
J: TRBJ2-5; D: .; V: TRBV6-5; size: many; DNA: TGTGCCAGCAGTTACGATAACGGAAAGCGACAGACCCAGTACTTC; CDR3: CASSYDNGKRQTQYF
J: TRBJ2-6; D: .; V: TRBV7-2; size: many; DNA: TGTGCCAGCAGCAATCTCCCAGGGGCTGGGGCCAACGTCCTGACTTTC; CDR3: CASSNLPGAGANVLTF
J: TRBJ2-2; D: TRBD1; V: TRBV28; size: many; DNA: TGTGCCAGCAGACAGGGGGCGAGGACCGGGGAGCTGTTTTTT; CDR3: CASRQGARTGELFF
J: TRBJ2-7; D: TRBD1; V: TRBV27; size: many; DNA: TGTGCCAGCAGACTAAGGACAGGCGGACGGGGCGAGCAGTACTTC; CDR3: CASRLRTGGRGEQYF
J: TRBJ2-1; D: .; V: TRBV5-1; size: .; DNA: TGCGCCAGCAGCTCGACCCCTCCGGGACCTCTATCACCCAATGAGCAGTTCTTC; CDR3: CASSSTPPGPLSPNEQFF
J: TRBJ2-1; D: TRBD1; V: TRBV7-9; size: many; DNA: TGTGCCAGCAGCCCGGACAGGGGGCCCTCCTACAATGAGCAGTTCTTC; CDR3: CASSPDRGPSYNEQFF
J: TRBJ2-2; D: .; V: TRBV11-2; size: many; DNA: TGTGCCAGCAGTCCCAGACCAGGAACCGGGGAGCTGTTTTTT; CDR3: CASSPRPGTGELFF
J: TRBJ2-3; D: .; V: TRBV7-2; size: many; DNA: TGTGCCAGCAGCCTAGAGGGGCAGGGCCCAGATACGCAGTATTTT; CDR3: CASSLEGQGPDTQYF
J: TRBJ1-2; D: .; V: TRBV12-3/TRBV12-4; size: few; DNA: TGTGCCAGCAGCGCAACATCGAGTGGGAACTATGGCTACACCTTC; CDR3: CASSATSSGNYGYTF
J: TRBJ2-3; D: .; V: TRBV10-3; size: many; DNA: TGTGCCATCAGTGAGCGGGCAACAGATACGCAGTATTTT; CDR3: CAISERATDTQYF
J: TRBJ1-5; D: .; V: TRBV6-2/TRBV6-3; size: many; DNA: TGTGCCAGCAGAGACGTGGTTGGTCAGCCCCAGCATTTT; CDR3: CASRDVVGQPQHF
J: TRBJ2-2; D: TRBD2; V: TRBV29-1; size: many; DNA: TGCAGCGTTGGCGGGGGGTTCGCCGGGGAGCTGTTTTTT; CDR3: CSVGGGFAGELFF